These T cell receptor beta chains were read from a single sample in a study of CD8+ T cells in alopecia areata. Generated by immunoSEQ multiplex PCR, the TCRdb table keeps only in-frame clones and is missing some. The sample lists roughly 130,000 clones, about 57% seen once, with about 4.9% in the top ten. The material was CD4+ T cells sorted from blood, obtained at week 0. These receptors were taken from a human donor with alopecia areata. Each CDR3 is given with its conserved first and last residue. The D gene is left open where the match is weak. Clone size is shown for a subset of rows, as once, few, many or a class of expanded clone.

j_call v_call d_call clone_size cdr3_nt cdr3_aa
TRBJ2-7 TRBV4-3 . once TGCGCCAGCAGCCAAGATTCGCAGGGTAGGCAGTACTTC CASSQDSQGRQYF
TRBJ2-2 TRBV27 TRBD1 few TGTGCCAGCAGAGAAAAGGGACAGGGGTTCTTGCTCTCCGGGGAGCTGTTTTTT CASREKGQGFLLSGELFF
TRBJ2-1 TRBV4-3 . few TGCGCCAGCAGCCGAGACACGACGGGCTACAATGAGCAGTTCTTC CASSRDTTGYNEQFF
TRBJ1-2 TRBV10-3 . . TGTGCCATCAGTGCCGGGGGCTATGGCTACACCTTC CAISAGGYGYTF
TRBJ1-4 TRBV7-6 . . TGTGCCAGCTCGGGACCCAATGAAAAACTGTTTTTT CASSGPNEKLFF
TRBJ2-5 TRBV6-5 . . TGTGCCAGCAGTTACTCCGCCGGGCAGACCCAGTACTTC CASSYSAGQTQYF
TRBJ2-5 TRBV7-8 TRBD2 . TGTGCCAGCAGCCGACAGGCGGGGGGGCTTCAGGAGACCCAGTACTTC CASSRQAGGLQETQYF
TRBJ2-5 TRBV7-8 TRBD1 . TGTGCCAGCAGCCCGGGGACAGCCGGGGAGACCCAGTACTTC CASSPGTAGETQYF
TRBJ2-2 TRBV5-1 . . TGCGCCAGCAGCAAGGGGACGGGTGAGACCGGGGAGCTGTTTTTT CASSKGTGETGELFF
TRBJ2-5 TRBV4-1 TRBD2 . TGCGCCAGCAGCCAAGTGGGTCGAGCGGGAGGGCCGGGAGAGACCCAGTACTTC CASSQVGRAGGPGETQYF
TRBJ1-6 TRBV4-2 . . TGTGCCAGCAGCCACGGGACGGAGTATAATTCACCCCTCCACTTT CASSHGTEYNSPLHF
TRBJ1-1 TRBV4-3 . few TGCGCCAGCAGCCAAGCCTCTGGGGCGGGGGCTTTCTTT CASSQASGAGAFF
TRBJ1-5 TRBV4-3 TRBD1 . TGCGCCAGCAGCCAAGAAGCAGGGACAGACAATCAGCCCCAGCATTTT CASSQEAGTDNQPQHF
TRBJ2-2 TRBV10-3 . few TGTGCCATCAGTGAACATCCCGCGAACACCGGGGAGCTGTTTTTT CAISEHPANTGELFF
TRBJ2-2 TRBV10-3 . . TGTGCCATCAGTGAGTCTGGGAACACCGGGGAGCTGTTTTTT CAISESGNTGELFF
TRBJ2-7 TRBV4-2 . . TGTGCCAGCAGCCAAGCCTCGGGGGCCAAAAGCTCCTACGAGCAGTACTTC CASSQASGAKSSYEQYF